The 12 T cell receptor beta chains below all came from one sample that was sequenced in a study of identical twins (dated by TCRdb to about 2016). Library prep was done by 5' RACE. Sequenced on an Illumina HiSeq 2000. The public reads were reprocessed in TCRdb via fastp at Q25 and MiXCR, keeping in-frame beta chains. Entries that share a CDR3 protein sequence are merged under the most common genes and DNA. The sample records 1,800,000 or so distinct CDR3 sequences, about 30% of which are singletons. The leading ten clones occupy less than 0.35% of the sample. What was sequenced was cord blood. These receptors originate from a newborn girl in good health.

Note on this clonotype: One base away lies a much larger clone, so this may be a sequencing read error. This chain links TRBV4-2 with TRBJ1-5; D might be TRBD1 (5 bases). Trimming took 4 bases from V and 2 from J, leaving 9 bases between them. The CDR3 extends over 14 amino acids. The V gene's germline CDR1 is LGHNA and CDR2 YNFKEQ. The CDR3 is CASSRRQCNQPQHF. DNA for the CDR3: TGTGCCAGCAGCCGAAGACAGTGCAATCAGCCCCAGCATTTT.

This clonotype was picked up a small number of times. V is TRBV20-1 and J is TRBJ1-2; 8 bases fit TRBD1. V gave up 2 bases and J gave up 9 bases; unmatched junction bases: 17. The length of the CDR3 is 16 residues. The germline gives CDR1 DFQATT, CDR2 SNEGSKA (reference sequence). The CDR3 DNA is TGCAGTGCTAGAAGACCGGGACAGGAATTACTATGGAGCTACACCTTC. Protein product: CSARRPGQELLWSYTF.

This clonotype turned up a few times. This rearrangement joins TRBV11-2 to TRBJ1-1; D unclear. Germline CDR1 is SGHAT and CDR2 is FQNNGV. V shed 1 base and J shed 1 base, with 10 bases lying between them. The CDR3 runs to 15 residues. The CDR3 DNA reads TGTGCCAGCAGCTTAGGGTCAGGCCGGAACACTGAAGCTTTCTTT. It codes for CASSLGSGRNTEAFF.

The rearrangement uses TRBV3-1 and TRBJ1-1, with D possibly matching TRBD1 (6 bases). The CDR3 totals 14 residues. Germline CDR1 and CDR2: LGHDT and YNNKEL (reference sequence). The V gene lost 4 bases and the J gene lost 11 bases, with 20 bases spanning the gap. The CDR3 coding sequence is TGTGCCAGCAGCCCCACCGGACAGAAAGGAAGGGCTTTCTTT. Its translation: CASSPTGQKGRAFF.

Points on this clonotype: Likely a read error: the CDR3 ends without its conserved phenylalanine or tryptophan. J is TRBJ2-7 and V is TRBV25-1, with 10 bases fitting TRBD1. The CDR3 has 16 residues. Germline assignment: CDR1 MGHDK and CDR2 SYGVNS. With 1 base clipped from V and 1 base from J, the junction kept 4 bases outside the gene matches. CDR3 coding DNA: TGTGCCAGCAGTGAATTGCGGGACAGGGGTTCCTACGAGCAGTACTTA. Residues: CASSELRDRGSYEQYL.

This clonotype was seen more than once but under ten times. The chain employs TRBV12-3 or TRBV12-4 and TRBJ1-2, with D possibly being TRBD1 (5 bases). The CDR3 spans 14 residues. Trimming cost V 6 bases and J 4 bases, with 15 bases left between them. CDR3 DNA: TGTGCCAGCAGCCCACCTCAGGGCCCCTATGGCTACACCTTC. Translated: CASSPPQGPYGYTF.

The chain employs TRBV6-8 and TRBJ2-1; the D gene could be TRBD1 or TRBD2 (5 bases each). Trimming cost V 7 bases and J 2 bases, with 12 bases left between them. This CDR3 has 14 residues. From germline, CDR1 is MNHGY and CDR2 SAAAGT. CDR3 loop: CASIWDGPYNEQFF. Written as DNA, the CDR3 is TGTGCCAGCATTTGGGACGGCCCCTACAATGAGCAGTTCTTC.

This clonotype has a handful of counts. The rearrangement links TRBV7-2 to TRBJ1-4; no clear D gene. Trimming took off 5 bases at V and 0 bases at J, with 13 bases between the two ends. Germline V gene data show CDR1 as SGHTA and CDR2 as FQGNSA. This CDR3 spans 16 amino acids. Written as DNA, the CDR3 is TGTGCCAGCAGCCGTCCGGCGTCATCAACTAATGAAAAACTGTTTTTT. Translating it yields CASSRPASSTNEKLFF.

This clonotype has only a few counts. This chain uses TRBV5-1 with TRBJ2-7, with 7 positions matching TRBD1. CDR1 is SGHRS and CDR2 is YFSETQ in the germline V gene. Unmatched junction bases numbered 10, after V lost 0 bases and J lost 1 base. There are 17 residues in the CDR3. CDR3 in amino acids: CASSLARARGRSYEQYF. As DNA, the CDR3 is TGCGCCAGCAGCTTGGCCAGGGCCAGGGGGAGATCCTACGAGCAGTACTTC.

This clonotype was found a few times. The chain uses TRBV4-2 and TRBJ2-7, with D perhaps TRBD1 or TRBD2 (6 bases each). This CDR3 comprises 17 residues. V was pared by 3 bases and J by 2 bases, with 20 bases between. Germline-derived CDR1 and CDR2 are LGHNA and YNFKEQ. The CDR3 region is CASSQETGRSTAYEQYF. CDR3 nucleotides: TGTGCCAGCAGCCAGGAAACAGGGAGGAGTACAGCCTACGAGCAGTACTTC.

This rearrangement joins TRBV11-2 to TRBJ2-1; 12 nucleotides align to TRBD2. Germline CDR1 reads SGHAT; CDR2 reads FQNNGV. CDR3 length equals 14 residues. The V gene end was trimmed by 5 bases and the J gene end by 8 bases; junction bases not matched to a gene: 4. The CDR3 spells CASSLAGGIDEQFF. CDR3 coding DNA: TGTGCCAGCAGCCTAGCGGGAGGGATCGATGAGCAGTTCTTC.

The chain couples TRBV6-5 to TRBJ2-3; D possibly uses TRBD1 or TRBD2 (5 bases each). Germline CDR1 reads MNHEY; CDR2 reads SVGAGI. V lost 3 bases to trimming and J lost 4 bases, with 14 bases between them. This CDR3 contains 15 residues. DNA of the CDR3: TGTGCCAGCAGTTATAGGCTGCAGGGACCAGATACGCAGTATTTT. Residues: CASSYRLQGPDTQYF.